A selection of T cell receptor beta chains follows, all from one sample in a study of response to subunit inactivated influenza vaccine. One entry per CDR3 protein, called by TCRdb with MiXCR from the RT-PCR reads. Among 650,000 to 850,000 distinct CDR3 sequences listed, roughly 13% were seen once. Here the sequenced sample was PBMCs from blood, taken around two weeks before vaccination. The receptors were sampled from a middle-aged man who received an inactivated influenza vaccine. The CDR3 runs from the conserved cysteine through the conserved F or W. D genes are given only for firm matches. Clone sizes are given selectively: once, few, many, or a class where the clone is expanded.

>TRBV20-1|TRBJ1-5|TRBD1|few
CSAEPGQGSRQPQHF
TGCAGTGCTGAACCGGGACAGGGTTCGCGTCAGCCCCAGCATTTT
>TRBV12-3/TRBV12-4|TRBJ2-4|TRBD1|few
CASSPGTGRNIQYF
TGTGCCAGCAGTCCCGGGACAGGGAGAAACATTCAGTACTTC
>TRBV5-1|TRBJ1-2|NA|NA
CASSHGTADGYTF
TGCGCCAGCAGCCACGGGACGGCGGATGGCTACACCTTC
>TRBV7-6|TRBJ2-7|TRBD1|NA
CASSLEDRSQYEQYF
TGTGCCAGCAGCTTAGAGGACAGGAGCCAATACGAGCAGTACTTC
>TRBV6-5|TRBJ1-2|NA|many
CASHTRGGGYTF
TGTGCCAGCCATACTAGGGGCGGGGGCTACACCTTC
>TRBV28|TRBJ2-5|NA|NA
CASSFGGAAETQYF
TGTGCCAGCAGTTTTGGGGGGGCGGCAGAGACCCAGTACTTC
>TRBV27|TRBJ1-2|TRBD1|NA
CASSPTGGGGRAGYTF
TGTGCCAGCAGTCCCACAGGGGGCGGGGGCAGAGCTGGCTACACCTTC
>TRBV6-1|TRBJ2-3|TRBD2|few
CASRGDYSLTDTQYF
TGTGCCAGCAGGGGGGACTACAGCCTCACAGATACGCAGTATTTT
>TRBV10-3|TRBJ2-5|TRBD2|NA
CAVAAGGSAETQYF
TGTGCCGTCGCCGCGGGGGGGTCTGCAGAGACCCAGTACTTC
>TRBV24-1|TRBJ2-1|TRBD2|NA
CATSDWTSGGNNEQFF
TGTGCCACCAGTGATTGGACTAGCGGGGGAAACAATGAGCAGTTCTTC
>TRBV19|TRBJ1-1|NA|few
CASSIGGQDTEAFF
TGTGCCAGTAGTATTGGGGGGCAGGACACTGAAGCTTTCTTT
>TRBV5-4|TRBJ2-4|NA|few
CASSLAVRPYSLLAKNIQYF
TGTGCCAGCAGCTTGGCCGTCAGACCGTACTCTCTCTTAGCCAAAAACATTCAGTACTTC
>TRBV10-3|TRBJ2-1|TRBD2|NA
CATSASGNNEQFF
TGTGCCACCTCCGCCAGCGGGAACAATGAGCAGTTCTTC
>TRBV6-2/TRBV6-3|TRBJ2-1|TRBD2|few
CASSSSGAEQFF
TGTGCCAGCAGTAGTAGCGGGGCTGAGCAGTTCTTC
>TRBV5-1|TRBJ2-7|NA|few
CASSSSLSEQYF
TGCGCCAGCAGCTCGTCCCTCAGCGAGCAGTACTTC
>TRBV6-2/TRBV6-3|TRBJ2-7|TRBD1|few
CASRQGTGSAEQYF
TGTGCCAGCAGACAAGGGACAGGGTCTGCCGAGCAGTACTTC
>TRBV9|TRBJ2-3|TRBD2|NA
CASSVTTSGSTDTQYF
TGTGCCAGCAGCGTGACGACTAGCGGGAGCACAGATACGCAGTATTTT
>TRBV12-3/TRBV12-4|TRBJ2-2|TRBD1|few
CASSLGTGGFGELFF
TGTGCCAGCAGTTTAGGGACAGGGGGCTTCGGGGAGCTGTTTTTT
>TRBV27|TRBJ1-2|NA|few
CASRDPGGYGYTF
TGTGCCAGCAGGGACCCGGGGGGCTATGGCTACACCTTC
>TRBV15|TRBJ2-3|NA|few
CATSRDPSAADTQYF
TGTGCCACCAGCAGAGATCCTTCGGCGGCAGATACGCAGTATTTT
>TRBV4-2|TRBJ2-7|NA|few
CASSQEVSGQHYEQYF
TGTGCCAGCAGCCAGGAAGTCTCGGGACAACACTACGAGCAGTACTTC
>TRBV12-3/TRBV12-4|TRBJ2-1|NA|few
CASSARWGDDEQFF
TGTGCCAGCAGTGCCCGGTGGGGGGATGATGAGCAGTTCTTC
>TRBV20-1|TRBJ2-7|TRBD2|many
CSARDSGRAYEQYF
TGCAGTGCTAGGGATAGCGGGAGGGCCTACGAGCAGTACTTC
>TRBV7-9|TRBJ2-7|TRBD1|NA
CASSSLTGGEYEQYF
TGTGCCAGCAGCTCCCTGACAGGGGGCGAATACGAGCAGTACTTC
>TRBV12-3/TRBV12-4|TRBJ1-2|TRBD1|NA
CASTHRQGQHYGYTF
TGTGCCAGCACCCATCGACAGGGTCAGCACTATGGCTACACCTTC
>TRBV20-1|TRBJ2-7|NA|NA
CSAGEGELYEQYF
TGCAGTGCTGGAGAGGGAGAGCTCTACGAGCAGTACTTC
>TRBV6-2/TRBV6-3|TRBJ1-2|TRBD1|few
CASSYSTGKWYGYTF
TGTGCCAGCAGTTACTCGACAGGGAAGTGGTATGGCTACACCTTC
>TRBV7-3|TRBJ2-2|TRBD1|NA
CASSPQPGQGASGELFF
TGTGCCAGCAGCCCCCAGCCGGGACAGGGGGCGTCCGGGGAGCTGTTTTTT
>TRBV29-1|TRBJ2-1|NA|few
CSVVGGRNRNEQFF
TGCAGCGTTGTAGGAGGGAGAAATCGCAATGAGCAGTTCTTC
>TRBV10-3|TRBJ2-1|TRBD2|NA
CAISESGGLAGAEQFF
TGTGCCATCAGTGAGTCGGGGGGACTAGCGGGAGCTGAGCAGTTCTTC
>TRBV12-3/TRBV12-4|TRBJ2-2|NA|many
CASRYRGLGDTGELFF
TGTGCCAGCAGATACCGAGGGTTGGGCGACACCGGGGAGCTGTTTTTT
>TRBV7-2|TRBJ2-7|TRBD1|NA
CASSPDGTGREQYF
TGTGCCAGCAGCCCAGACGGGACAGGGCGCGAGCAGTACTTC
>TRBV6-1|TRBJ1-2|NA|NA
CASSPRGVQSSYGYTF
TGTGCCAGCAGTCCGCGAGGTGTACAGTCCTCCTATGGCTACACCTTC
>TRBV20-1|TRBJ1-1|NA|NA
CSAPSGGAEAFF
TGCAGTGCCCCCAGCGGGGGGGCCGAAGCTTTCTTT
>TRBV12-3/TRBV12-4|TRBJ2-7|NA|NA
CASSLARTVDYEQYF
TGTGCCAGCAGTTTAGCGAGGACCGTGGACTACGAGCAGTACTTC
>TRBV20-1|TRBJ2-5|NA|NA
CSVGVRGETQYF
TGCAGTGTGGGGGTCAGGGGCGAGACCCAGTACTTC
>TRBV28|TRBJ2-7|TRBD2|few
CASSSRLAGGYEQYF
TGTGCCAGCAGTTCCAGACTAGCGGGGGGCTACGAGCAGTACTTC
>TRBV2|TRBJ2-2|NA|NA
CASIGYIGSGELFF
TGTGCCAGCATCGGATACATCGGCAGCGGGGAGCTGTTTTTT
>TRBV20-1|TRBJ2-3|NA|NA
CSAPPEGWAQYF
TGCAGTGCCCCCCCTGAAGGGTGGGCGCAGTATTTT
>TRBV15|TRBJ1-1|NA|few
CATALWGTEAFF
TGTGCCACCGCTTTATGGGGAACTGAAGCTTTCTTT
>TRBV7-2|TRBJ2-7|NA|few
CASPGEDYEQYF
TGTGCCAGCCCGGGAGAGGACTACGAGCAGTACTTC
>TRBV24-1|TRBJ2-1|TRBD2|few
CATRGTSGRDEQFF
TGTGCCACCAGGGGGACTAGCGGGAGGGATGAGCAGTTCTTC
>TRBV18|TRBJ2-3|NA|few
CASSPERVADTQYF
TGTGCCAGCTCGCCCGAGAGGGTGGCAGATACGCAGTATTTT
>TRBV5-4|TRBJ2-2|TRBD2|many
CASTGGTGELFF
TGTGCCAGCACGGGGGGGACCGGGGAGCTGTTTTTT
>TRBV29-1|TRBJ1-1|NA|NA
CSVVAPYMNTEAFF
TGCAGCGTTGTCGCGCCGTACATGAACACTGAAGCTTTCTTT
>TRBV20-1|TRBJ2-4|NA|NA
CSAHVTAKNIQYF
TGCAGTGCTCACGTTACAGCCAAAAACATTCAGTACTTC